Shown below are 27 T cell receptor beta chains from a single sample sequenced in a study of post-analysis software for immune sequencing data. Overall study results and limits: Relative to controls, patients had 5 or 6 TRBV segments at higher frequency, with TRBV5-6, TRBV5-1 and TRBV20-1 among these.

Tagging with unique molecular identifiers was a feature of the TCR beta cDNA libraries. A single record per CDR3 protein comes from TCRdb applying MiXCR to the PCR reads. The data hold about half a million distinct CDR3 sequences, with around 36% observed a single time. Their target antigens are unknown. Input material: blood. These receptors were obtained from a girl aged 2-17 years with multiple sclerosis.

This chain connects TRBV20-1 to TRBJ1-4; tentatively, D is TRBD1 (6 bases). Between the trimmed V and J ends, which lost 6 bases and 4 bases, there was a span of 15 bases. This CDR3 region has 14 residues. CDR1 and CDR2 (germline): DFQATT, SNEGSKA (reference sequence). As DNA, the CDR3 is TGCAGTGCCTTTCGGACAGATCATAATGAAAAACTGTTTTTT. It is translated as CSAFRTDHNEKLFF.

This clonotype has a handful of counts. The chain links TRBV15 to TRBJ2-3, with D perhaps TRBD1 (5 bases). Germline CDR1 LNHNV, CDR2 YYDKDF (reference sequence). The ends were cut back, 1 base at V and 3 bases at J, with 17 bases in the middle. CDR3 length equals 17 residues. The DNA for the CDR3 is TGTGCCACCAGCAGAGCCCGCATAGGGGCATTGACAGATACGCAGTATTTT. Translating it yields CATSRARIGALTDTQYF. Combining the CDR3 with reference TRBV15 and TRBJ2-3 gives the whole variable domain DAMVIQNPRYQVTQFGKPVTLSCSQTLNHNVMYWYQQKSSQAPKLLFHYYDKDFNNEADTPDNFQSRRPNTSFCFLDIRSPGLGDTAMYLCATSRARIGALTDTQYFGPGTRLTVL.

This chain joins TRBV7-6 and TRBJ2-3; TRBD1 aligns across 9 bases. The J segment lost 5 bases and the V segment lost 5 bases, leaving 11 bases of the junction unmatched. The length of the CDR3 is 16 residues. Germline V gives CDR1 SGHVS, CDR2 FNYEAQ. CDR3 bases: TGTGCCAGCAGCCCACCAGGGACAGGGAAGTTAGATACGCAGTATTTT. Residues: CASSPPGTGKLDTQYF.

This clonotype was detected many times. The rearrangement links TRBV11-2 to TRBJ2-3; D not certain. V was pared by 8 bases and J by 2 bases, with 8 bases between. CDR1 and CDR2 (germline): SGHAT, FQNNGV. CDR3 length: 12 residues. CDR3 in amino acids: CASSLVTDTQYF. DNA of the CDR3: TGTGCCAGCTCACTGGTCACAGATACGCAGTATTTT.

CDR3 sequence: CASSNIWGYTF. The CDR3 coding sequence is TGTGCCAGCAGCAATATCTGGGGCTACACCTTC. The chain has TRBV25-1 and TRBJ1-2; no firm D call. The CDR3 covers 11 residues. Germline V gene lookup returns CDR1 MGHDK and CDR2 SYGVNS. The V end was cut by 6 bases, the J end by 8 bases, with 10 bases between.

The chain has TRBV5-4 and TRBJ1-2, with 9 bases that match TRBD1. Germline assignment: CDR1 SGHNT and CDR2 YYREEE (reference sequence). The J segment lost 7 bases and the V segment lost 2 bases, leaving 18 bases of the junction unmatched. This CDR3 has 18 residues. CDR3 coding DNA: TGTGCCAGCAGCTTCCCGCACCGAGGGACAGGGCCTGAGGCTGGCTACACCTTC. This gives the protein CASSFPHRGTGPEAGYTF.

V is TRBV21-1 and J is TRBJ2-3; the table assigns TRBD1, which was not confirmed against the DNA. TRBV21-1 is flagged as a pseudogene. This CDR3 is built from 16 residues. The chain's CDR3 is CASSNFKGQLPDTQYF. The CDR3 bases are TGTGCCAGCAGCAACTTTAAGGGACAGTTGCCAGATACGCAGTATTTT.

This clonotype appeared a few times. This rearrangement joins TRBV20-1 to TRBJ2-5; D is undetermined. With the DNA end fitting TRBJ2-7 better, the J assignment may be wrong. The germline V gene encodes CDR1 DFQATT and CDR2 SNEGSKA (reference sequence). The CDR3 contains 11 residues. The CDR3 DNA reads as TGCAGTGCTATCGAAACCTACGAGCAGTACTTC. Translating it yields CSAIETYEQYF.

J is TRBJ1-2 and V is TRBV10-2, with 8 bases aligning to TRBD1. The CDR3 loop spans 13 amino acids. The V segment lost 5 bases and the J segment 6 bases; nucleotides outside the gene matches: 5. Looked up from germline, CDR1 is WSHSY and CDR2 is SAAADI. CDR3 sequence: CASSITGGNGYTF. The CDR3, as DNA: TGCGCCAGCAGTATAACAGGGGGGAATGGCTACACCTTC.

The CDR3 reads CSARSDQAGSWLNQPQHF. The CDR3 DNA sequence: TGCAGTGCTAGATCCGACCAAGCGGGTTCTTGGTTAAATCAGCCCCAGCATTTT. This chain joins TRBV20-1 and TRBJ1-5; D unresolved. CDR1 is DFQATT and CDR2 is SNEGSKA in the germline V gene (reference sequence). Trimming left V 2 bases short and J 4 bases short, with 24 bases between. This CDR3 is built from 18 residues.

In this sample, this clonotype turned up a few times. This chain connects TRBV12-3 or TRBV12-4 to TRBJ1-1; TRBD1 might be the D (5 bases). The CDR3 spans 13 residues. Trimming removed 7 bases at V and 0 bases at J, with 9 bases between. The DNA of the CDR3 is TGTGCCAGCAAAGGGGCCGTGAACACTGAAGCTTTCTTT. Protein product: CASKGAVNTEAFF.

V and J are TRBV10-3 and TRBJ2-7, with a tentative D call TRBD2 (5 bases). The CDR3 sequence is 12 residues long. Germline V CDR1 and CDR2: ENHRY, SYGVKD. Trimming took 7 bases from V and 5 from J, leaving 12 bases between them. This chain's CDR3 is CAINPGNHEQYF. DNA for the CDR3: TGTGCCATCAACCCGGGGAACCACGAGCAGTACTTC.

The table lists this clonotype with a few counts. The chain joins TRBV12-3 or TRBV12-4 to TRBJ2-1; D not certain. Trimming removed 5 bases at V and 0 bases at J, with 14 bases between. The CDR3 sequence is 16 residues long. CDR3 DNA: TGTGCCAGCAGTCTACGGACCATGGACTCCTACAATGAGCAGTTCTTC. It encodes CASSLRTMDSYNEQFF.

This clonotype was seen only a few times. The chain carries TRBV18 and TRBJ1-2, with D perhaps TRBD1 (6 bases). Per the germline V gene, CDR1 is KGHSH and CDR2 is LQKENI. V was cut by 2 bases and J by 6 bases, with 19 bases left in between. CDR3 length equals 16 residues. Here the CDR3 reads CASSPRPRAGEDGYTF. The CDR3 nucleotides are TGTGCCAGCTCACCAAGGCCTCGGGCAGGGGAGGATGGCTACACCTTC. Combining the CDR3 with reference TRBV18 and TRBJ1-2 gives the whole variable domain NAGVMQNPRHLVRRRGQEARLRCSPMKGHSHVYWYRQLPEEGLKFMVYLQKENIIDESGMPKERFSAEFPKEGPSILRIQQVVRGDSAAYFCASSPRPRAGEDGYTFGSGTRLTVV.

This clonotype was seen more than once but under ten times. The V and J genes are TRBV5-6 and TRBJ2-1; TRBD2 matches 7 bases. After removal of 0 bases from V and 10 bases from J, the junction contained 1 base not matched to a gene. This CDR3 has 12 residues. CDR1 is SGHDT, CDR2 YYEEEE, per germline. The CDR3 sequence is CASSLAGGEQFF. Here the CDR3 DNA reads TGTGCCAGCAGCTTGGCCGGGGGGGAGCAGTTCTTC.

The chain carries TRBV5-1 and TRBJ2-1; either TRBD1 or TRBD2 may fit D (5 bases each). V lost 4 bases and J 3 bases, leaving 17 bases between the germline ends. This CDR3 is 16 amino acids long. Germline V gene sequence: CDR1 SGHRS, CDR2 YFSETQ. The DNA of the CDR3 is TGCGCCAGCAGCGAGGGGTCAATCCTAGACTACAATGAGCAGTTCTTC. Protein sequence: CASSEGSILDYNEQFF.

On this clonotype: This may stem from a read error, because a much larger clone lies one nucleotide away. The gene calls are TRBV7-9 and TRBJ1-5; D uncertain. In germline, CDR1 is SEHNR, CDR2 FQNEAQ (reference sequence). The ends were cut back, 1 base at V and 0 bases at J, with 7 bases in the middle. The CDR3 is 15 amino acids. CDR3 coding DNA: TGTGCCAGCAGCTTAGTGAGGAATAGCAATCAGCCCCAGCATTTT. It yields the protein CASSLVRNSNQPQHF.

J is TRBJ2-5 and V is TRBV2; D tentatively reads TRBD1 or TRBD2 (5 bases each). The CDR3 runs 12 residues. CDR1 and CDR2 (germline): SNHLY, FYNNEI. The V gene lost 7 bases and the J gene lost 4 bases, with 10 bases spanning the gap. The CDR3 bases are TGTGCCAGCATCGGTGGGGGAGAGACCCAGTACTTC. Amino acid sequence: CASIGGGETQYF.

Only one count was recorded for this clonotype. The rearrangement uses TRBV5-1 and TRBJ2-6, with D perhaps TRBD1 (6 bases). Germline CDR1 is SGHRS and CDR2 is YFSETQ. The CDR3 runs 17 residues. V lost 4 bases to trimming and J lost 0 bases, with 14 bases between them. CDR3 loop: CASSIRQASSGANVLTF. The CDR3 nucleotides read TGCGCCAGCAGCATACGACAGGCGTCCTCTGGGGCCAACGTCCTGACTTTC.

This chain connects TRBV7-7 to TRBJ2-5; TRBD1 matches 10 bases. Trimming cost V 5 bases and J 4 bases; bases outside gene matches: 10. CDR3 size: 16 residues. CDR1 SSHAT and CDR2 FNYEAQ come from the germline V gene (reference sequence). The CDR3 protein is CASSPTTGGLGETQYF. In DNA, the CDR3 is TGTGCCAGCAGCCCAACGACAGGGGGCTTGGGAGAGACCCAGTACTTC.

J is TRBJ1-4 and V is TRBV5-6; 7 nucleotides match TRBD1. J was trimmed by 6 bases and V by 4 bases; bases with no gene match: 15. The CDR3 has 17 amino acids. Germline V CDR1 and CDR2: SGHDT, YYEEEE. This chain's CDR3 is CASSLRRQGEEDEKLFF. The CDR3, as DNA: TGTGCCAGCAGCCTCCGGAGACAGGGTGAAGAGGATGAAAAACTGTTTTTT.

This clonotype was detected only a few times. The rearrangement uses TRBV28 and TRBJ2-3; D remains ambiguous. V lost 6 bases and J lost 11, with 24 bases in between. The germline gives CDR1 MDHEN, CDR2 SYDVKM. The CDR3 covers 15 residues. The CDR3 spells CASSPLTNRPSRQYF. CDR3 in DNA: TGTGCCAGCAGCCCTCTCACCAACAGACCGAGTCGGCAGTATTTT.

This chain connects TRBV2 to TRBJ1-2; D ambiguous. This CDR3 comprises 10 residues. Trimming took off 8 bases at V and 6 bases at J, with 7 bases between the two ends. Germline V CDR1 and CDR2: SNHLY, FYNNEI. The CDR3 DNA reads TGTGCCAGCGGATCGGATGGCTACACCTTC. Translation gives CASGSDGYTF. The whole variable domain, remainder taken from reference TRBV2 and TRBJ1-2, is EPEVTQTPSHQVTQMGQEVILRCVPISNHLYFYWYRQILGQKVEFLVSFYNNEISEKSEIFDDQFSVERPDGSNFTLKIRSTKLEDSAMYFCASGSDGYTFGSGTRLTVV.

V is TRBV7-3 and J is TRBJ2-3; D remains unclear. Trimming shortened V by 5 bases and J by 5 bases, and 14 bases separated the two germline ends. This CDR3 has 14 amino acids. Germline V CDR1 and CDR2: SGHTA, FQGTGA. The CDR3 region is CASSLNPGRDTQYF. DNA for the CDR3: TGTGCCAGCAGCCTAAACCCCGGGCGAGATACGCAGTATTTT.

The table lists this clonotype with many counts. The chain joins TRBV29-1 to TRBJ2-3; tentatively, D is TRBD1 or TRBD2 (5 bases each). The CDR3 is made up of 14 amino acids. Trimming removed 6 bases at V and 5 bases at J, with 18 bases between. CDR1 is SQVTM, CDR2 ANQGSEA, per germline. CDR3 region: CSVTTGTSQDTQYF. CDR3 sequence (DNA): TGCAGCGTCACCACCGGGACCTCGCAAGATACGCAGTATTTT.

The chain is built from TRBV5-6 and TRBJ1-6, with D possibly TRBD1 on 6 matching bases. CDR1 and CDR2 from the germline V gene are SGHDT and YYEEEE. This CDR3 region has 14 residues. Trimming stripped 6 bases from V and 6 bases from J, with 13 bases between. In DNA form, the CDR3 reads TGTGCCAGCACCTTCGGGACAAGTAATTCACCCCTCCACTTT. Residues: CASTFGTSNSPLHF.

The chain is built from TRBV7-9 and TRBJ1-5; D gene unclear. CDR3 size: 12 residues. Germline loops: CDR1 SEHNR, CDR2 FQNEAQ (reference sequence). Trimming cost V 2 bases and J 6 bases, with 5 bases left between them. The CDR3: CASSLFAQPQHF. The DNA of the CDR3 is TGTGCCAGCAGCTTATTCGCTCAGCCCCAGCATTTT. Supplemented by reference TRBV7-9 and TRBJ1-5, the full variable domain reads DTGVSQNPRHKITKRGQNVTFRCDPISEHNRLYWYRQTLGQGPEFLTYFQNEAQLEKSRLLSDRFSAERPKGSFSTLEIQRTEQGDSAMYLCASSLFAQPQHFGDGTRLSIL.